This T cell receptor beta chain was sequenced during a study of beta chain features in type 1 diabetes. Each donor gave one heparinised blood draw averaging roughly 120 mL. Using CD45RO/CCR7/CD25/CD127/CD95/CD27, CD4+ naive, central memory, regulatory and stem cell-like memory cells were sorted. The table lists this clone with a few counts. As yet, its antigen is unknown. Findings and caveats of the study: Researchers cautioned that cDNA sequencing could over-represent cells with high TCR expression. Type 1 diabetes patients showed fewer insertions and more deletions at VDJ junctions.

What was sequenced were expressed TCRB transcripts, since all of the isolated RNA had been reverse transcribed. Generated by immunoSEQ multiplex PCR, the TCRdb table keeps only in-frame clones and is missing some. This sample has about 130,000 clones, with about a tenth found just once. The CDR3 consists of 13 residues. The J segment lost 7 bases and the V segment lost 1 base, leaving 3 bases of the junction unmatched. Germline V gene lookup returns CDR1 GTSNPN and CDR2 SVGIG (reference sequence). The TCR originated in a man between 18 and 29 years old in good health. The sample taken for sequencing was central memory CD4+ T cells from blood. The chain couples TRBV30 to TRBJ1-4; 7 bases are a match to TRBD1. The CDR3 region is CAWSGGQIEKLFF. The CDR3 DNA reads as TGTGCCTGGAGTGGGGGACAGATTGAAAAACTGTTTTTT.